The 5 T cell receptor beta chains given below trace back to one sample, sequenced in a study of shared clonotypes between healthy human individuals. Sequencing was performed with immunoSEQ multiplex PCR; in TCRdb, only in-frame clones are kept and a portion is missing. Altogether roughly 380,000 clones are present, 90% to 97% being singletons, with the ten largest covering around 0.3%. Sequenced input: memory CD8+ T cells sorted from blood. Sample subset: CD45RO+ cells pooled with CCR7-negative TemRA cells. All receptors come from a man under 40 in good health.

This clone was recorded once. The chain carries TRBV7-3 and TRBJ2-1, with D possibly being TRBD1 (5 bases). This CDR3 is 12 amino acids long. V lost 2 bases and J lost 6, with 5 bases in between. The germline V gene encodes CDR1 SGHTA and CDR2 FQGTGA. For the CDR3, the DNA is TGTGCCAGCAGCTTACAGGGCAATGAGCAGTTCTTC. Its translation: CASSLQGNEQFF.

The chain employs TRBV28 and TRBJ2-7; 9 nucleotides align to TRBD1. J gave up 4 bases and V 5 bases, and 6 bases lay outside the gene matches. CDR3 length equals 14 residues. Germline V CDR1 and CDR2: MDHEN, SYDVKM. CDR3 in amino acids: CASSQTGQGYEQYF. The DNA for the CDR3 is TGTGCCAGCAGTCAGACAGGACAGGGGTACGAGCAGTACTTC.

The chain joins TRBV7-3 to TRBJ2-2; TRBD1 or TRBD2 may be the D gene (5 bases each). The CDR3 extends over 14 amino acids. CDR1 SGHTA and CDR2 FQGTGA come from the germline V gene. Between the trimmed V and J ends, which lost 2 bases and 6 bases, there was a span of 10 bases. This CDR3 is CASSLSGDPGELFF. In DNA form, the CDR3 reads TGTGCCAGCAGCTTATCCGGGGACCCCGGGGAGCTGTTTTTT.

This clone was detected once. V usage is TRBV5-8 and J usage is TRBJ2-2, with TRBD2 as a possible D gene (5 bases). Germline V gives CDR1 SGHTS, CDR2 YDEGEE. CDR3 length: 14 amino acids. Trimming took 0 bases from V and 3 from J, leaving 6 bases between them. In DNA, the CDR3 is TGTGCCAGCAGCTTGGGTAGCGACACCGGGGAGCTGTTTTTT. Encoded protein: CASSLGSDTGELFF.

In DNA, the CDR3 is TGTGCCAGCAGTAAAGGGGGAGCGGGGACCCAGTACTTC. Translated, it gives CASSKGGAGTQYF. The J gene is TRBJ2-5, the V gene TRBV27; tentatively, D is TRBD1 or TRBD2 (6 bases each). There are 13 residues in the CDR3. Germline values: CDR1 MNHEY, CDR2 SMNVEV (reference sequence). V lost 5 bases, J lost 7 bases, and 14 bases lay in between.